This TCR beta chain was observed in a study of blood T cells in healthy people across ages. The junction had 22 bases not matched to a gene; V was cut back by 6 bases and J by 2 bases. The germline V gene has CDR1 SGHAT and CDR2 FQDESV (reference sequence). The CDR3 loop spans 22 amino acids. As to this clonotype: The antigen is unknown.

A second PCR, run for roughly 7 to 12 cycles, used a sample-barcoded 5' primer plus a J-beta primer mix. The study obtained at least 3 million CDR3-containing paired-end reads from every sample. TCRdb called the 5' RACE reads again in MiXCR, with one record for every CDR3 protein. The table lists 710,000 or so distinct CDR3 sequences, about 20% of them singletons. Overall study results and limits: What prevented conclusive comparison of naive and antigen-experienced cells was that PBMCs were unsorted.

Staff drew approximately 9.1 milliliters of peripheral blood from each donor. Specimen: blood. This chain joins TRBV11-1 and TRBJ2-6, with 10 bases lining up with TRBD1. This TCR derives from a man aged 65-85 years in good health. The CDR3 DNA is TGTGCCAGCAGATCCTTGGGACAGGGGAATCTATGGTTCGGCGCTGGGGCCAACGTCCTGACTTTC. Protein product: CASRSLGQGNLWFGAGANVLTF.